This T cell receptor (beta chain) was profiled in a study of blood T cell repertoires in COVID-19. Study information: Material from acute and convalescent COVID-19 was sourced from the United States, Italy and Spain. Sources were T cells, B-cell-depleted T cells, or PBMCs; the material itself was cDNA or gDNA.

In the original workflow: Estimation of nucleated cell counts was performed using reference gene primer amplification. Profiled with immunoSEQ multiplex PCR; TCRdb holds only in-frame clones, not every one. The V and J calls and clone size are taken from that table; D and trimming were inferred from the DNA. This table holds hundreds of thousands of clones, approximately 90% found once. The trim removed 5 bases at V and 2 bases at J, leaving 8 bases unmatched. CDR3 length: 15 residues. Germline CDR1 is SEHNR and CDR2 is FQNEAQ (reference sequence). The clonotype was recovered from a woman between 45 and 65 years old who had recovered from COVID-19. Sequencing input: peripheral blood. V and J are TRBV7-9 and TRBJ1-1; 7 bases map to TRBD1. CDR3 in DNA: TGTGCCAGCAGCCCCCAGACAGGGTCCAACACTGAAGCTTTCTTT. Its protein is CASSPQTGSNTEAFF.